The 26 T cell receptor beta chains below were found in one sample sequenced in a study of OX40 agonist ivuxolimab in advanced cancers. This table comes from immunoSEQ multiplex PCR, and its TCRdb copy is limited to in-frame clones, with some not included. The sample contains 81,000 or so clones, about 89% of which appear only once. The material sequenced was CD4+ or CD8+ T cells sorted from blood, taken in a trial of the OX40 agonist ivuxolimab. These receptors were taken from an adult with an advanced solid tumor such as melanoma, head and neck, liver or kidney cancer.

This sequence joins TRBV4-3 and TRBJ1-4, with TRBD1 matching over 8 bases. This CDR3 contains 16 residues. Trimming at V came to 1 base and at J to 8 bases, leaving 9 bases not matched to a gene. CDR1 is LGHNA, CDR2 YSLEER, per germline. The CDR3 loop reads CASSQVRDRQGEKLFF. The CDR3 nucleotides read TGCGCCAGCAGCCAAGTTAGGGACAGGCAAGGGGAAAAACTGTTTTTT.

The chain recombines TRBV27 with TRBJ2-7; a possible D gene is TRBD1 (6 bases). The CDR3 has 15 residues. CDR1 is MNHEY, CDR2 SMNVEV, per germline (reference sequence). V gave up 5 bases and J gave up 2 bases, with 16 bases separating them. The DNA for the CDR3 is TGTGCCAGCAGTGCCACGTCAGGGGTCCCCTACGAGCAGTACTTC. Its translation is CASSATSGVPYEQYF.

This clone appeared a few times. The rearrangement joins TRBV10-3 to TRBJ1-5; TRBD1 aligns across 9 bases. V lost 10 bases and J lost 7; bases outside the gene matches: 8. The germline CDR1 and CDR2 sequences are ENHRY and SYGVKD. The CDR3 extends over 13 amino acids. Here the CDR3 DNA reads TGTGCCACCGGAGCAGGACAGGGGCAGCCCCAGCATTTT. Translation gives CATGAGQGQPQHF.

The chain has TRBV4-3 and TRBJ1-4; 7 bases line up with TRBD1. CDR3 length equals 16 residues. Germline-derived CDR1 and CDR2 are LGHNA and YSLEER. V was pared by 4 bases and J by 0 bases, with 5 bases of the junction left unmatched. The CDR3 region is CASSRITGATNEKLFF. The CDR3 DNA reads TGCGCCAGCAGCCGGATCACAGGGGCAACTAATGAAAAACTGTTTTTT.

The J gene is TRBJ1-6, the V gene TRBV30; maybe TRBD1 (5 bases). The CDR3 sequence is 19 residues long. V was clipped by 0 bases and J by 2 bases, with 20 bases between them. The germline CDR1 and CDR2 sequences are GTSNPN and SVGIG (reference sequence). CDR3 DNA sequence: TGTGCCTGGAGTGTCCGACTGTCTTCGGGCAGGGCCTATAATTCACCCCTCCACTTT. Protein: CAWSVRLSSGRAYNSPLHF.

The chain employs TRBV15 and TRBJ2-7; possible D gene TRBD1, 5 bases. This CDR3 region has 14 residues. Trimming cost V 3 bases and J 7 bases, with 16 bases left between them. Germline assignment: CDR1 LNHNV and CDR2 YYDKDF (reference sequence). The CDR3 sequence is CATSRPPGLGEQYF. The DNA of the CDR3 is TGTGCCACCAGCAGGCCCCCAGGGTTGGGGGAGCAGTACTTC. The whole variable domain, filled in from reference TRBV15 and TRBJ2-7, reads DAMVIQNPRYQVTQFGKPVTLSCSQTLNHNVMYWYQQKSSQAPKLLFHYYDKDFNNEADTPDNFQSRRPNTSFCFLDIRSPGLGDTAMYLCATSRPPGLGEQYFGPGTRLTVT.

The rearrangement uses TRBV30 and TRBJ2-7; 9 bases are a match to TRBD1. Germline CDR1 reads GTSNPN; CDR2 reads SVGIG (reference sequence). V lost 2 bases, J lost 5 bases, and 10 bases stayed unmatched. This CDR3 comprises 15 residues. The CDR3 nucleotides are TGTGCCTGGAGTTACGGGACAGGGACCGGGCACGAGCAGTACTTC. Its protein is CAWSYGTGTGHEQYF. Variable domain in full (rest from reference TRBV30 and TRBJ2-7): SQTIHQWPATLVQPVGSPLSLECTVEGTSNPNLYWYRQAAGRGLQLLFYSVGIGQISSEVPQNLSASRPQDRQFILSSKKLLLSDSGFYLCAWSYGTGTGHEQYFGPGTRLTVT.

The chain joins TRBV27 to TRBJ2-1; TRBD1 or TRBD2 may be the D gene (5 bases each). Germline V gene data show CDR1 as MNHEY and CDR2 as SMNVEV (reference sequence). This CDR3 region has 17 residues. V was shortened by 2 bases and J by 5 bases, with 19 bases between the two germline ends. This CDR3 is CASSLRRSYRSDNEQFF. The CDR3 DNA reads TGTGCCAGCAGTTTAAGGAGGTCTTACAGGAGCGACAATGAGCAGTTCTTC.

The chain couples TRBV28 to TRBJ1-2; 9 nucleotides align to TRBD1. The CDR3 loop spans 15 amino acids. In germline, CDR1 is MDHEN, CDR2 SYDVKM. V lost 6 bases and J lost 2; bases outside the gene matches: 7. This CDR3 reads CASSLQGALNYGYTF. As DNA, the CDR3 is TGTGCCAGCAGCCTACAGGGGGCCTTGAACTATGGCTACACCTTC.

The J gene is TRBJ1-2, the V gene TRBV2; a possible D gene is TRBD1 (5 bases). The germline V gene encodes CDR1 SNHLY and CDR2 FYNNEI. The CDR3 has 15 amino acids. Between the trimmed V and J ends, which lost 1 base and 4 bases, there was a span of 13 bases. The CDR3 reads CASSEGPGQSYGYTF. The DNA of the CDR3 is TGTGCCAGCAGTGAAGGACCGGGGCAGAGCTATGGCTACACCTTC.

The chain carries TRBV12-5 and TRBJ1-5; perhaps TRBD1 as D (5 bases). V lost 1 base to trimming and J lost 6 bases, with 13 bases between them. The germline CDR1 and CDR2 sequences are LGHNT and FRNRAP. The CDR3 covers 15 residues. CDR3 nucleotide sequence: TGTGCTAGTGGTTTGGCTTCCCAGGGTACTCAGCCCCAGCATTTT. Amino acids: CASGLASQGTQPQHF.

V gene TRBV9 combines with J gene TRBJ1-3; D remains ambiguous. The germline V gene has CDR1 SGDLS and CDR2 YYNGEE. CDR3 length equals 13 residues. Deletions cut 2 bases from V and 0 bases from J, with 3 bases between. CDR3 protein: CASSVPSGNTIYF. The CDR3 bases are TGTGCCAGCAGCGTGCCCTCTGGAAACACCATATATTTT.

This clone has more than one count but fewer than ten. The chain recombines TRBV6-1 with TRBJ2-7, with no clear D. The CDR3 spans 10 residues. Between the trimmed V and J ends, which lost 6 bases and 3 bases, there was a span of 3 bases. Germline lookup yields CDR1 MNHNS and CDR2 SASEGT. The CDR3 sequence is CASRSYEQYF. CDR3 nucleotides: TGTGCCAGCAGGAGCTACGAGCAGTACTTC.

V and J are TRBV6-5 and TRBJ1-1, with 7 bases fitting TRBD1. Germline CDR1 reads MNHEY; CDR2 reads SVGAGI. Unmatched junction bases numbered 2, after V lost 5 bases and J lost 11 bases. The CDR3 is 10 amino acids. This CDR3 is CASSPTGAFF. The CDR3 DNA reads TGTGCCAGCAGTCCGACAGGGGCTTTCTTT.

The V and J genes are TRBV19 and TRBJ2-1, with D perhaps matching TRBD1 (6 bases). The CDR3 sequence is 16 residues long. Germline V gene sequence: CDR1 LNHDA, CDR2 SQIVND (reference sequence). V lost 5 bases, J lost 1 base, and 15 bases lay in between. This CDR3 reads CASSVKDRFSYNEQFF. The CDR3 coding sequence is TGTGCCAGTAGTGTAAAGGACAGATTTTCCTACAATGAGCAGTTCTTC.

The rearrangement joins TRBV9 to TRBJ1-1; D is unclear. This CDR3 comprises 13 residues. Germline V gene data show CDR1 as SGDLS and CDR2 as YYNGEE. The germline V and J ends were trimmed by 0 bases and 3 bases, with 6 bases remaining between them. The CDR3 coding sequence is TGTGCCAGCAGCGTAGATTCGGACACTGAAGCTTTCTTT. The encoded protein is CASSVDSDTEAFF.

V gene TRBV9 combines with J gene TRBJ1-1; D may be TRBD1 (5 bases). Looked up from germline, CDR1 is SGDLS and CDR2 is YYNGEE. This CDR3 spans 14 amino acids. V shed 4 bases and J shed 1 base, with 11 bases lying between them. The CDR3 DNA follows: TGTGCCAGCAGCTCCGGGACGGAGAACACTGAAGCTTTCTTT. Its protein is CASSSGTENTEAFF.

J is TRBJ2-2 and V is TRBV7-2; no definite D call. This CDR3 is 13 amino acids long. Germline V CDR1 and CDR2: SGHTA, FQGNSA. The V and J ends lost 1 base and 4 bases respectively, with 4 bases between them. CDR3 nucleotide sequence: TGTGCCAGCAGCTTAGTGACCACCGGGGAGCTGTTTTTT. It encodes CASSLVTTGELFF.

The chain uses TRBV4-2 and TRBJ2-4, with D hard to call. From germline, CDR1 is LGHNA and CDR2 YNFKEQ. This CDR3 spans 15 amino acids. V lost 1 base, J lost 0 bases, and 7 bases lay in between. CDR3 nucleotides: TGTGCCAGCAGCCAAGTCCTTTTAGCCAAAAACATTCAGTACTTC. Translating gives CASSQVLLAKNIQYF.

The V call is TRBV25-1, the J call TRBJ2-7; possibly TRBD1 for D (6 bases). The germline CDR1 and CDR2 sequences are MGHDK and SYGVNS. The CDR3 extends over 17 amino acids. The V gene lost 4 bases and the J gene lost 2 bases, with 21 bases spanning the gap. The CDR3 DNA reads as TGTGCCAGCAGTGTTGACAGGTCCCAACTTCCTACCTACGAGCAGTACTTC. As protein: CASSVDRSQLPTYEQYF.

This chain connects TRBV29-1 to TRBJ2-1; either TRBD1 or TRBD2 may supply D (5 bases each). Germline CDR1 SQVTM, CDR2 ANQGSEA. This CDR3 is built from 13 residues. The V end was cut by 7 bases, the J end by 4 bases, with 14 bases between. CDR3 residues: CSGRDPPYNEQFF. The CDR3 DNA is TGCAGCGGCCGGGACCCTCCTTACAATGAGCAGTTCTTC.

The genes are TRBV28 and TRBJ1-3; D is unresolved. This CDR3 spans 14 amino acids. With 5 bases removed from V and 4 bases from J, the gap between germline ends came to 12 bases. The germline V gene encodes CDR1 MDHEN and CDR2 SYDVKM. The CDR3 bases are TGTGCCAGCAGTCCGATCAGGATAGGAAACACCATATATTTT. This codes for CASSPIRIGNTIYF. The full variable domain, with the rest looked up from reference TRBV28 and TRBJ1-3, is DVKVTQSSRYLVKRTGEKVFLECVQDMDHENMFWYRQDPGLGLRLIYFSYDVKMKEKGDIPEGYSVSREKKERFSLILESASTNQTSMYLCASSPIRIGNTIYFGEGSWLTVV.

This chain connects TRBV5-1 to TRBJ2-1; 9 bases match TRBD2. The germline gives CDR1 SGHRS, CDR2 YFSETQ. V gave up 0 bases and J gave up 3 bases; unmatched junction bases: 4. This CDR3 is built from 16 residues. The CDR3 region has the DNA TGCGCCAGCAGCTTGGGTGGAGCGGGAGGCTACAATGAGCAGTTCTTC. Protein product: CASSLGGAGGYNEQFF.

This clone was recorded once. V gene TRBV30 combines with J gene TRBJ2-3; no reliable D call. Trimming took 5 bases from V and 4 from J, leaving 16 bases between them. This CDR3 is 14 amino acids long. The V gene's germline CDR1 is GTSNPN and CDR2 SVGIG (reference sequence). The CDR3 DNA reads TGTGCCTGGGGTAGTGGTTTCGGAGCAGATACGCAGTATTTT. As protein: CAWGSGFGADTQYF.

Here the CDR3 reads CASKTGTDNEKLFF. CDR3 bases: TGTGCCAGCAAAACAGGGACGGATAATGAAAAACTGTTTTTT. This chain connects TRBV27 to TRBJ1-4; TRBD1 might be the D (6 bases). Germline V CDR1 and CDR2: MNHEY, SMNVEV (reference sequence). This CDR3 has 14 residues. Between the trimmed V and J ends, which lost 7 bases and 4 bases, there was a span of 13 bases.

This clone was seen a few times. The rearrangement joins TRBV4-1 to TRBJ1-5; D remains unclear. Trimming took off 0 bases at V and 7 bases at J, with 13 bases between the two ends. Germline CDR1 is MGHRA and CDR2 is YSYEKL. This CDR3 is built from 15 residues. The CDR3 nucleotides read TGCGCCAGCAGCCAAGATTTAGAGAGGCGCCAGCCCCAGCATTTT. It is translated as CASSQDLERRQPQHF.